Listed below are T cell receptor beta chains from one sample, sequenced in a study of blood T cell repertoires in COVID-19. The method was immunoSEQ multiplex PCR; TCRdb's version includes in-frame clones alone and lacks a portion of them. This sample has under 200,000 clones, with roughly 90% found just once. Material: peripheral blood. These receptors originate from an older woman who had recovered from COVID-19. The conserved cysteine and the conserved F or W are not part of the CDR3 here. The order of the fields is J gene, V gene, CDR3 protein.

>TRBJ1-6|TRBV4-1
ASSHQQTGGYGSYNSPLH
>TRBJ1-1|TRBV12-5
ASARTGGTEAF
>TRBJ1-2|TRBV6-2/TRBV6-3
ASSPTGDGYT
>TRBJ2-1|TRBV5-4
ASSLAGGVFGEQF
>TRBJ2-7|TRBV29-1
SGQLPGRYEQY
>TRBJ2-7|TRBV2
ASSEALFYEQY
>TRBJ1-1|TRBV4-3
ASSQDVQGGTPGS
>TRBJ2-7|TRBV5-1
ASSLLGSGGKEQY
>TRBJ1-1|TRBV4-1
ASSHPSQGGNTEAF
>TRBJ1-2|TRBV28
ASSGPGQRLYWGYT
>TRBJ1-3|TRBV4-3
ASSQAEEVTTIY
>TRBJ2-7|TRBV27
ASSSGQGSY
>TRBJ2-5|TRBV5-4
ASSRTGLGETQY
>TRBJ1-2|TRBV11-2
ASSPRRVSYGYT
>TRBJ1-2|TRBV4-1
ASSQDVNYGYT
>TRBJ1-2|TRBV4-3
ASSHGQGFSYGYT
>TRBJ2-7|TRBV10-3
AIGGGGAGPYSYEQY
>TRBJ1-1|TRBV2
ASSESPSGTEAF
>TRBJ2-2|TRBV7-8
ASSLGTGSDTGELF
>TRBJ1-1|TRBV6-6
ASSYSTRDTEAF
>TRBJ1-1|TRBV30
AWGRGGTEAF
>TRBJ2-7|TRBV28
ASSLGGTGAYEQY
>TRBJ2-1|TRBV9
ASSVFGESYNEQF
>TRBJ2-7|TRBV3-1/TRBV3-2
ASSPSGNYEQY
>TRBJ2-7|TRBV5-1
ASSLELARYEQY
>TRBJ1-2|TRBV6-5
ASSYGTGGGGYT
>TRBJ2-1|TRBV7-7
ASSLTGSSYNEQF
>TRBJ1-1|TRBV7-2
ASSPDWGGLGAF
>TRBJ1-2|TRBV10-3
AISEGGFGGYT
>TRBJ2-6|TRBV4-1
ASSPVPSSGANVLT
>TRBJ1-5|TRBV6-5
ASRSLDSNQPQH
>TRBJ2-3|TRBV18
ASSPRLAGFTDTQY
>TRBJ1-2|TRBV5-6
ASSLGLTGGYA
>TRBJ2-3|TRBV3-1/TRBV3-2
ASSSRGPDTQY
>TRBJ2-1|TRBV14
ASSSLGPRGREQF
>TRBJ1-1|TRBV2
ASSESLTGNTEAF
>TRBJ1-3|TRBV6-5
ASSSQGSGNTIY